The next 14 T cell receptor beta chains were all read from a single sample in a study of chemoradiotherapy in HPV16-positive cancers. Sequenced by immunoSEQ multiplex PCR; TCRdb stores in-frame clones only, minus some. The sample contains some 3,400 clones, approximately 94% of which appear only once. The material sequenced was tumor tissue, taken from a patient who underwent chemoradiotherapy. Every receptor here comes from a human donor with HPV-associated anogenital cancer.

This clone has more than one count but fewer than ten. J is TRBJ2-3 and V is TRBV19; D is ambiguous. The CDR3 is 13 residues long. Germline V lookup: CDR1 LNHDA, CDR2 SQIVND (reference sequence). Here the CDR3 reads CGARAGNGDTQYF. DNA for the CDR3: TGTGGCGCACGGGCCGGCAATGGGGATACGCAGTATTTT.

The V and J genes are TRBV5-4 and TRBJ1-2, with 8 bases fitting TRBD1. The trim removed 2 bases at V and 4 bases at J, leaving 4 bases unmatched. Germline CDR1 SGHNT, CDR2 YYREEE (reference sequence). The CDR3 is 14 residues long. The CDR3, as DNA: TGTGCCAGCAGCTTACAGGGGGTTGCCTATGGCTACACCTTC. As protein: CASSLQGVAYGYTF.

This chain uses TRBV27 with TRBJ2-7; 8 bases match TRBD2. V lost 5 bases and J lost 7; bases outside the gene matches: 13. From germline, CDR1 is MNHEY and CDR2 SMNVEV (reference sequence). The CDR3 is 15 residues long. Written as DNA, the CDR3 is TGTGCCAGCAGTCAATCCGGGACTAGGGACGTGGAGCAGTACTTC. Translation: CASSQSGTRDVEQYF.

This clone has a handful of counts. This chain joins TRBV19 and TRBJ1-2; D remains unclear. The CDR3 consists of 14 residues. The V gene lost 3 bases and the J gene lost 0 bases, with 8 bases spanning the gap. Germline V gene lookup returns CDR1 LNHDA and CDR2 SQIVND (reference sequence). DNA for the CDR3: TGTGCCAGTAGTATCGGCCCTCCTAACTATGGCTACACCTTC. Protein product: CASSIGPPNYGYTF.

The chain uses TRBV19 and TRBJ2-2; D not resolved. This CDR3 contains 12 residues. The germline CDR1 and CDR2 sequences are LNHDA and SQIVND (reference sequence). V lost 4 bases and J lost 6, with 6 bases in between. CDR3 sequence reads: CASSNFAGELFF. The CDR3 coding sequence is TGTGCCAGTAGTAATTTTGCCGGGGAGCTGTTTTTT.

The chain uses TRBV29-1 and TRBJ2-1; D might be TRBD1 or TRBD2, each matching 5 bases. Germline CDR1 SQVTM, CDR2 ANQGSEA. Trimming left V 6 bases short and J 5 bases short, with 23 bases between. This CDR3 comprises 16 residues. CDR3 DNA sequence: TGCAGCGTACCCCAGAGGGACGGCACAACGGACAATGAGCAGTTCTTC. It codes for CSVPQRDGTTDNEQFF.

The gene calls are TRBV5-8 and TRBJ1-5, with D unresolved. Germline V gene data show CDR1 as SGHTS and CDR2 as YDEGEE. The CDR3 is 18 amino acids. V was trimmed by 4 bases and J by 0 bases, leaving 20 bases between them. The CDR3 nucleotides are TGTGCCAGCAGCGCGGATTTCATAGGGTCCCTTAGCAATCAGCCCCAGCATTTT. Translated, it gives CASSADFIGSLSNQPQHF.

V is TRBV28 and J is TRBJ1-5; D unresolved. The germline V and J ends were trimmed by 6 bases and 0 bases, with 3 bases remaining between them. Germline lookup yields CDR1 MDHEN and CDR2 SYDVKM. This CDR3 is 12 amino acids long. The DNA of the CDR3 is TGTGCCAGCAGGAATAGCAATCAGCCCCAGCATTTT. Its protein product is CASRNSNQPQHF.

This sequence joins TRBV5-6 and TRBJ2-2; D is ambiguous. CDR1 and CDR2 from the germline V gene are SGHDT and YYEEEE. V gave up 0 bases and J gave up 5 bases, with 5 bases separating them. The CDR3 spans 13 residues. CDR3 coding DNA: TGTGCCAGCAGCTTGGCGGTGACCGGGGAGCTGTTTTTT. Amino acids: CASSLAVTGELFF.

J is TRBJ2-1 and V is TRBV28; D unresolved. Per germline, CDR1 MDHEN and CDR2 SYDVKM. This CDR3 is built from 11 residues. Deletions cut 5 bases from V and 6 bases from J, with 5 bases between. The CDR3 DNA reads TGTGCCAGCAGTAGCCCCAATGAGCAGTTCTTC. Translation gives CASSSPNEQFF.

The genes are TRBV11-2 and TRBJ1-2, with D hard to call. The germline V gene encodes CDR1 SGHAT and CDR2 FQNNGV. CDR3 length equals 15 residues. Trimming removed 1 base at V and 6 bases at J, with 15 bases between. The CDR3 DNA follows: TGTGCCAGCAGCTTAGTTCCAGGAGATGCTAATGGCTACACCTTC. It encodes CASSLVPGDANGYTF.

This chain joins TRBV2 and TRBJ2-5; perhaps TRBD1 as D (6 bases). Deletions cut 3 bases from V and 2 bases from J, with 10 bases between. This CDR3 spans 14 amino acids. CDR1 SNHLY and CDR2 FYNNEI come from the germline V gene. The CDR3 nucleotides are TGTGCCAGCAGTGAGGAACAGGGACAAGAGACCCAGTACTTC. Translated: CASSEEQGQETQYF.

V usage is TRBV6-5 and J usage is TRBJ1-4; D perhaps matches TRBD1 (5 bases). Trimming removed 2 bases at V and 10 bases at J, with 17 bases between. The CDR3 extends over 15 amino acids. The germline V gene has CDR1 MNHEY and CDR2 SVGAGI. The CDR3 region has the DNA TGTGCCAGCAGTTACATGGGGGTGGTAAGGGGAAAACTGTTTTTT. It yields the protein CASSYMGVVRGKLFF.

The J gene is TRBJ1-3, the V gene TRBV7-8, with a weak D call TRBD1 (5 bases). V gave up 5 bases and J gave up 6 bases, with 20 bases separating them. This CDR3 spans 16 amino acids. Germline V gene lookup returns CDR1 SGHVS and CDR2 FQNEAQ. The CDR3 reads CASSLSSGGKANTIYF. Written as DNA, the CDR3 is TGTGCCAGCAGCCTAAGTTCCGGGGGGAAGGCAAACACCATATATTTT.